This record looks at one T cell receptor (beta chain) sequence and its context. This PCR relied on a set of 60 Vbeta primers and 13 Jbeta primers. The table came from immunoSEQ multiplex PCR; TCRdb's copy has only in-frame clones and leaves some out. The sample lists approximately 110,000 clones, roughly three quarters occurring once. The data are from a study of cytomegalovirus exposure and HLA in healthy donors. Germline V gives CDR1 SGHNT, CDR2 YENEEA. CDR3 length: 15 residues. V lost 1 base, J lost 5 bases, and 13 bases lay in between. The clonotype was recovered from a young man in good health and CMV-seronegative. The chain is built from TRBV11-3 and TRBJ2-3; a weak D match, TRBD2 (6 bases). Material for sequencing was PBMCs. The CDR3 here is CASSLVSGGVDTQYF. As DNA, the CDR3 is TGTGCCAGCAGCTTAGTTAGCGGAGGGGTAGATACGCAGTATTTT.